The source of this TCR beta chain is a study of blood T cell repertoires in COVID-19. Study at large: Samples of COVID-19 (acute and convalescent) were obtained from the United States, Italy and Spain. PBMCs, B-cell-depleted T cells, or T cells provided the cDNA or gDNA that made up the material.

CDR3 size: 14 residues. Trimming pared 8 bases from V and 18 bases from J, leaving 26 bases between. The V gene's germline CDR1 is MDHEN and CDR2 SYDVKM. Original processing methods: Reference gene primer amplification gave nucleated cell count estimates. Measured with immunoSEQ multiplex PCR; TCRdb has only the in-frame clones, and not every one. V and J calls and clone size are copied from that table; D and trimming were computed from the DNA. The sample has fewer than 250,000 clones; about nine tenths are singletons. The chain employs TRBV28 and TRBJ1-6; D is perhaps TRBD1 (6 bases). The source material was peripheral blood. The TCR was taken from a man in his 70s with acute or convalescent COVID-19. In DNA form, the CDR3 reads TGTGCCAGCTCCTCCGGCGGGGGGGGCCTGTTACCCCACTTT. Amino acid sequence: CASSSGGGGLLPHF.